This entry lists 8 T cell receptor beta chains sequenced from one sample in a study of T cell responses to AZD1222 COVID-19 vaccine (dated by TCRdb to about 2021). The sample's time point label is to be understood as: baseline before first vaccination. The method was the immunoSEQ multiplex PCR assay. The source is immuneACCESS, and TCRdb retained only in-frame sequences with V and J called. Part of the clones is not carried over; for the studies checked, unresolved V genes explain less than half of this, and the remainder is unexplained. This sample gives approximately 110,000 clones in total; approximately 84% of them show up just once. About 9.7% of the sample is taken by the ten largest. Sequencing used peripheral blood, obtained on day 0 of AZD1222 vaccination. The receptors come from an adult in good health.

This rearrangement joins TRBV6-2 or TRBV6-3 to TRBJ1-5; possible D gene TRBD1, 6 bases. The V end lost 6 bases, the J end lost 3 bases, and 21 bases lay between the germline ends. Germline-derived CDR1 and CDR2 are MNHEY and SVGEGT. The CDR3 length is 17 residues. In nucleotides, the CDR3 is TGTGCCAGCAGCCCACTGGATCAGGGGAGGAACAATCAGCCCCAGCATTTT. It codes for CASSPLDQGRNNQPQHF.

This clone was counted only a few times. The chain combines TRBV7-8 with TRBJ1-5, with D possibly matching TRBD1 (6 bases). The CDR3 loop spans 17 amino acids. Trimming stripped 3 bases from V and 0 bases from J, with 15 bases between. From germline, CDR1 is SGHVS and CDR2 FQNEAQ. The CDR3 sequence is CASSFGGPDYSNQPQHF. The CDR3 DNA reads as TGTGCCAGCAGCTTCGGGGGGCCAGATTATAGCAATCAGCCCCAGCATTTT.

This rearrangement joins TRBV4-1 to TRBJ2-5; 7 bases are a match to TRBD2. The CDR3 length is 14 residues. From germline, CDR1 is MGHRA and CDR2 YSYEKL. Trimming cost V 0 bases and J 6 bases; bases outside gene matches: 4. CDR3 sequence (DNA): TGCGCCAGCAGCCAAGACCCAGCGGGGAAGACCCAGTACTTC. This encodes CASSQDPAGKTQYF.

The chain joins TRBV7-9 to TRBJ1-1; D uncertain. The germline gives CDR1 SEHNR, CDR2 FQNEAQ (reference sequence). The CDR3 is 13 residues long. V was clipped by 6 bases and J by 0 bases, with 8 bases between them. The CDR3 here is CASSPTVNTEAFF. The DNA for the CDR3 is TGTGCCAGCAGTCCAACAGTGAACACTGAAGCTTTCTTT.

This chain connects TRBV5-1 to TRBJ1-4, with a tentative D call TRBD1 (6 bases). Trimming pared 0 bases from V and 8 bases from J, leaving 14 bases between. CDR3 length: 15 residues. Germline V gene data show CDR1 as SGHRS and CDR2 as YFSETQ. CDR3 sequence: CASSLGDTQREKLFF. CDR3 bases: TGCGCCAGCAGCTTGGGGGACACTCAAAGGGAAAAACTGTTTTTT.

The table lists this clone with a count of one. The V gene is TRBV11-2, the J gene TRBJ1-6; D ambiguous. Germline assignment: CDR1 SGHAT and CDR2 FQNNGV. V was shortened by 3 bases and J by 7 bases, with 10 bases between the two germline ends. This CDR3 is 14 amino acids long. CDR3 nucleotide sequence: TGTGCCAGCAGCTTGGGAGGACTCAATTCACCCCTCCACTTT. Translating gives CASSLGGLNSPLHF.

The chain joins TRBV28 to TRBJ2-1, with unresolved D. The ends were cut back, 8 bases at V and 9 bases at J, with 17 bases in the middle. The V gene's germline CDR1 is MDHEN and CDR2 SYDVKM. The CDR3 is 13 amino acids. The CDR3 DNA follows: TGTGCCAGCTCATTGGGCACCTTGGGTGAGCAGTTCTTC. It is translated as CASSLGTLGEQFF.

The chain links TRBV10-3 to TRBJ2-7, with unresolved D. V lost 5 bases, J lost 6 bases, and 14 bases lay in between. The CDR3 has 13 amino acids. Germline V gives CDR1 ENHRY, CDR2 SYGVKD. The CDR3, as DNA: TGTGCCATCAGTCAAGTACCCCTCCGCGAGCAGTACTTC. Protein: CAISQVPLREQYF.